Below are 10 T cell receptor beta chains sequenced from a single sample in a study of spatial heterogeneity in lung cancer. TCRdb itself ran the 5' RACE reads through MiXCR, one entry per CDR3 protein. The table has 30,000 to 50,000 distinct CDR3 sequences, under 7% seen once. Sample time point: sample taken at primary tumor resection. From tumor, nontumor lung or frozen PBMC, whole RNA was taken unsorted for sequencing. The sequencing used PBMCs, collected at surgery. The receptors stem from a male donor with early-stage non-small cell lung cancer.

This clonotype has just a few counts. V usage is TRBV11-3 and J usage is TRBJ2-1; 10 bases line up with TRBD1. Germline assignment: CDR1 SGHNT and CDR2 YENEEA. V was pared by 2 bases and J by 4 bases, with 8 bases of the junction left unmatched. CDR3 length: 17 residues. In DNA form, the CDR3 reads TGTGCCAGCAGCTTATTTGTAGGGACAGGGGTTTACAATGAGCAGTTCTTC. Its translation: CASSLFVGTGVYNEQFF.

This clonotype has at least ten counts. The chain is built from TRBV6-5 and TRBJ1-5; D unresolved. Germline CDR1 and CDR2: MNHEY and SVGAGI. The CDR3 runs to 14 residues. V dropped 0 bases and J dropped 4 bases, with 7 bases sitting between them. The CDR3 DNA reads TGTGCCAGCAGTTACTCTCTGGGTAATCAGCCCCAGCATTTT. It is translated as CASSYSLGNQPQHF.

This clonotype turned up a few times. The chain links TRBV19 to TRBJ1-5, with D uncertain. Trimming stripped 10 bases from V and 0 bases from J, with 19 bases between. This CDR3 has 16 residues. Germline assignment: CDR1 LNHDA and CDR2 SQIVND (reference sequence). The CDR3 here is CATRTMKSPSNQPQHF. The CDR3 DNA follows: TGTGCCACCAGGACCATGAAATCACCTAGCAATCAGCCCCAGCATTTT.

This clonotype was observed at least ten times. The chain recombines TRBV12-3 or TRBV12-4 with TRBJ1-1; 7 positions match TRBD1. The CDR3 spans 12 residues. Trimming cost V 6 bases and J 7 bases; bases outside gene matches: 5. As DNA, the CDR3 is TGTGCCAGCAGAAGGACAGGAATTGAAGCTTTCTTT. This sequence encodes CASRRTGIEAFF.

A few counts support this clonotype. V usage is TRBV4-3 and J usage is TRBJ1-1; 7 nucleotides align to TRBD1. There are 16 residues in the CDR3. Germline V lookup: CDR1 LGHNA, CDR2 YSLEER. V lost 4 bases to trimming and J lost 1 base; unmatched junction nucleotides: 9. This CDR3 is CASSLQTGAPNTEAFF. Here the CDR3 DNA reads TGCGCCAGCAGCCTACAAACAGGGGCGCCGAACACTGAAGCTTTCTTT.

There are many counts of this clonotype. The gene calls are TRBV12-3 or TRBV12-4 and TRBJ1-4; TRBD1 aligns across 11 bases. The CDR3 runs to 15 residues. The J segment lost 8 bases and the V segment lost 3 bases, leaving 5 bases of the junction unmatched. The CDR3 DNA reads as TGTGCCAGCAGTTTGTCGGACAGGGGGCGGGAAAAACTGTTTTTT. This codes for CASSLSDRGREKLFF.

This clonotype came up many times. The chain carries TRBV11-2 and TRBJ1-2; no clear D. Trimming shortened V by 4 bases and J by 2 bases, and 14 bases separated the two germline ends. There are 15 residues in the CDR3. Germline V gene sequence: CDR1 SGHAT, CDR2 FQNNGV. CDR3 region: CASSSPRRANYGYTF. The CDR3 DNA sequence: TGTGCCAGCAGCTCCCCCAGGAGGGCCAACTATGGCTACACCTTC. The full variable domain, its missing parts supplied by reference TRBV11-2 and TRBJ1-2, is EAGVAQSPRYKIIEKRQSVAFWCNPISGHATLYWYQQILGQGPKLLIQFQNNGVVDDSQLPKDRFSAERLKGVDSTLKIQPAKLEDSAVYLCASSSPRRANYGYTFGSGTRLTVV.

This clonotype was found many times. V usage is TRBV2 and J usage is TRBJ1-1, with D perhaps TRBD1 (6 bases). The germline CDR1 and CDR2 sequences are SNHLY and FYNNEI. This CDR3 has 14 amino acids. The germline V and J ends were trimmed by 4 bases and 5 bases, with 14 bases remaining between them. As DNA, the CDR3 is TGTGCCAGCAGTGGTTTACAGGGATGGACTGAAGCTTTCTTT. It translates to CASSGLQGWTEAFF.

In its sample, this clonotype was seen many times. The chain joins TRBV9 to TRBJ2-7, with 7 nucleotides matching TRBD1. Germline V CDR1 and CDR2: SGDLS, YYNGEE. After removal of 3 bases from V and 6 bases from J, the junction contained 9 bases not matched to a gene. The CDR3 has 14 residues. In nucleotides, the CDR3 is TGTGCCAGCAGCGCGGCCTACAGGGGACGCGAGCAGTACTTC. Translation: CASSAAYRGREQYF.

This rearrangement joins TRBV12-3 or TRBV12-4 to TRBJ2-1; weak D call: TRBD1 (5 bases). The CDR3 sequence is 15 residues long. V was pared by 0 bases and J by 5 bases, with 11 bases between. The CDR3 protein is CASSLARTQNNEQFF. CDR3 sequence (DNA): TGTGCCAGCAGTTTAGCGCGGACACAGAACAATGAGCAGTTCTTC.